This T cell receptor (beta chain) was captured in a study of T cells after yellow fever vaccination. Study findings and constraints: Primary-vaccination clones mostly resurfaced post-booster (nearly 97% CD4, approximately 87% CD8). Some clonotypes were seen in both the CD4 and the CD8 compartments. These made up a small share and likely arose from convergent recombination. Though it reached lower strength, the secondary response hit its peak faster, day 5 versus 15.

This clonotype has at least ten counts. Antigen: not known. The CDR3 runs 14 residues. CDR1 is DFQATT, CDR2 SNEGSKA, per germline (reference sequence). The V and J ends lost 6 bases and 6 bases respectively, with 17 bases between them. Template switching with 5'RACE generated the TCR cDNA and added a universal primer site and UMIs. In TCRdb, the 5' RACE reads were re-called with MiXCR into one record per CDR3 protein. The sample shows 70,000 or so distinct CDR3 sequences, about 6% of them seen only once. The chain employs TRBV20-1 and TRBJ1-4; TRBD1 might be the D (6 bases). This receptor was obtained from a man younger than 35 who received the YFV17D yellow fever vaccine. The specimen comprised CD4+ T cells sorted from PBMCs, sampled roughly 14 days after the first yellow fever vaccination. For the CDR3, the DNA is TGCAGTGCCGCGCGGCAGGGGAACGATGAAAAACTGTTTTTT. Protein product: CSAARQGNDEKLFF.